This T cell receptor (beta chain) was recorded in a study of siplizumab effects on memory and regulatory T cells (dated by TCRdb to between 2018 and 2020). As for the study more broadly: The study looked at the effect of siplizumab, an anti-CD2 antibody, on alloreactive T-cell subsets in allogeneic mixed lymphocyte reactions made from human PBMCs.

The library relied on the immunoSEQ multiplex PCR assay. Approximately 10^5 TCR templates per sample were assayed by the deep sequencing platform. Genomic DNA extracted from sorted T cells was used for TCRbeta CDR3 sequencing. The study's processing was this. Clonal analysis of TCRbeta CDR3 data was done in the R programming language. Unstimulated samples were compared with post-reaction CFSE-low samples to define alloreactive CD4+ and CD8+ clones. By matching sequences to the repertoires of sorted unstimulated Treg and non-Treg cells, each alloreactive CD4+ clone was assigned a regulatory or non-regulatory origin. As stored in TCRdb, this immuneACCESS dataset retains in-frame rearrangements with V and J assigned. A fraction of the clones does not appear; measured against another copy, unresolved V genes explain less than half of the discrepancy, and the remainder lacks a known reason. For V, J and clone size, that table is used; D and trimming come from the DNA. The table for this sample lists around 7,400 clones; roughly 70% of them were counted only once. Around 50% of the sample is taken by the ten largest.

Including the terminal cysteine and phenylalanine, the CDR3 comprises 12 residues. Solely the CDR3 DNA is kept, with 36 bases framed from the first base. The germline V gene (reference sequence) sets CDR1 to GTSNPN and CDR2 to SVGIG. The V end loses 5 bases and the J end loses 6 bases, and a stretch of 13 bases separates them. In the case of this clone: Its antigen is currently not known. Base qualities are missing; no much larger clone stands one base away.

General findings and caveats noted by the study authors: Siplizumab significantly lowered the cumulative frequency of alloreactive sequences that could be traced to unstimulated CD4+ memory T cells. Because sequences at frequencies below about 10^-5 were poorly captured, only a minor fraction of alloreactive clones could be mapped back to unstimulated subsets. A naive or memory phenotype could not be assigned to roughly 80-97% of proliferating CD4+ or CD8+ clones. No functional confirmation was obtained for the suppressive function of proliferating Tregs from siplizumab cultures. In reactions with siplizumab, an average of approximately 69% of mappable alloreactive CD4+ clones were Treg-derived, compared with 25% to 30% in control reactions. Compared with memory T cells, unstimulated naive T cells appeared more diverse, and naive cells seemed to make a substantial contribution to the alloresponse.

In addition, sequencing in three donor pairs included unstimulated CD8+ effector memory subsets alongside CD4+ naive, CD8+ naive, CD8+ TEMRA and CD4+ memory subsets. TCRbeta CDR3 sequencing was performed on sorted unstimulated T cells and on proliferating T cells recovered from mixed lymphocyte reactions. Fresh whole blood from some ten HLA-typed healthy donors was used as the source from which PBMCs were isolated. The TCR comes from a human donor in good health. Rearrangement joined TRBV30 to TRBJ1-2, with the D gene call left open. The sequencing input was effector memory CD8+ T cells sorted from blood. The cell subset or site label for this specimen denotes: unstimulated CD8+ effector memory T cells. CDR3 sequence: CAWLASPNGYTF. The nucleotide sequence reads as follows: TGTGCCTGGCTGGCAAGCCCTAATGGCTACACCTTC.